These 18 T cell receptor beta chains were sequenced from one sample in a study of blood T cell repertoires in COVID-19. Assay: immunoSEQ multiplex PCR; the TCRdb copy retains only in-frame clones and omits some. The top ten clones hold around 1.8% of a sample with about 320,000 clones, 85% of them seen once. Material: PBMCs or T cells enriched from blood (not recorded which). Every receptor here comes from a woman aged 25 to 39 who had been exposed to COVID-19.

The rearrangement joins TRBV15 to TRBJ1-2; 7 bases match TRBD1. The length of the CDR3 is 14 residues. The germline CDR1 and CDR2 sequences are LNHNV and YYDKDF (reference sequence). V was clipped by 1 base and J by 3 bases; unmatched bases: 2. In nucleotides, the CDR3 is TGTGCCACCAGCAGAGGGGACAGAGACTATGGCTACACCTTC. It encodes CATSRGDRDYGYTF. Filled out from reference TRBV15 and TRBJ1-2, the complete variable domain reads DAMVIQNPRYQVTQFGKPVTLSCSQTLNHNVMYWYQQKSSQAPKLLFHYYDKDFNNEADTPDNFQSRRPNTSFCFLDIRSPGLGDTAMYLCATSRGDRDYGYTFGSGTRLTVV.

V gene TRBV28 combines with J gene TRBJ1-2; 7 bases agree with TRBD1. Losses at the gene ends were 7 bases for V and 4 bases for J; bases not matched to a gene: 6. CDR1 is MDHEN, CDR2 SYDVKM, per germline. The CDR3 covers 13 residues. The CDR3: CASTMTGSYGYTF. CDR3 in DNA: TGTGCCAGCACCATGACAGGGAGCTATGGCTACACCTTC.

The chain joins TRBV28 to TRBJ2-1; 7 bases are shared with TRBD1. Germline CDR1 is MDHEN and CDR2 is SYDVKM. J gave up 9 bases and V 3 bases, and 5 bases lay outside the gene matches. The CDR3 is 13 residues long. This CDR3 is CASSFNRGPEQFF. The CDR3, as DNA: TGTGCCAGCAGTTTTAACAGGGGCCCTGAGCAGTTCTTC.

The chain carries TRBV18 and TRBJ2-3, with 8 bases identical to TRBD2. In germline, CDR1 is KGHSH, CDR2 LQKENI. With V trimmed by 2 bases and J by 5 bases, 18 bases remained unmatched. This CDR3 has 19 amino acids. In DNA form, the CDR3 reads TGTGCCAGCTCACCAGGCGGCGGGGTAGCGGGAAGAAAGGGAGATACGCAGTATTTT. Translating it yields CASSPGGGVAGRKGDTQYF.

V is TRBV5-1 and J is TRBJ2-4, with D possibly matching TRBD2 (8 bases). Per germline, CDR1 SGHRS and CDR2 YFSETQ. With 4 bases removed from V and 7 bases from J, the gap between germline ends came to 21 bases. The CDR3 spans 16 residues. The CDR3 DNA reads TGCGCCAGCAGCGCGGGAGGACAGGTCTCAGATAACATTCAGTACTTC. It codes for CASSAGGQVSDNIQYF.

This clone appeared a few times. The chain carries TRBV4-2 and TRBJ1-2; TRBD1 aligns across 10 bases. The CDR3 covers 15 residues. The germline CDR1 and CDR2 sequences are LGHNA and YNFKEQ. The junction had 2 bases not matched to a gene; V was cut back by 4 bases and J by 0 bases. The CDR3 region has the DNA TGTGCCAGCAGCCCCGACAGGGGGCCTAACTATGGCTACACCTTC. Translation: CASSPDRGPNYGYTF.

This chain connects TRBV7-9 to TRBJ1-2, with TRBD1 matching over 8 bases. V was clipped by 5 bases and J by 6 bases; unmatched bases: 8. In germline, CDR1 is SEHNR, CDR2 FQNEAQ (reference sequence). This CDR3 is 14 amino acids long. CDR3: CASSSGQGGNGYTF. Written as DNA, the CDR3 is TGTGCCAGCAGCAGCGGACAGGGTGGGAATGGCTACACCTTC.

The CDR3 coding sequence is TGTGCCAGCAGTGAAGCGCTTCAGGGGGTCGGTGGGGCCAACGTCCTGACTTTC. It yields the protein CASSEALQGVGGANVLTF. This sequence joins TRBV6-1 and TRBJ2-6; TRBD1 aligns across 7 bases. V shed 0 bases and J 3 bases; nucleotides not matched to a gene: 8. Germline CDR1 MNHNS, CDR2 SASEGT. The CDR3 is 18 residues long.

The chain carries TRBV30 and TRBJ2-7; 12 positions agree with TRBD1. The CDR3 covers 15 residues. V shed 4 bases and J 3 bases; nucleotides not matched to a gene: 7. CDR1 is GTSNPN and CDR2 is SVGIG in the germline V gene (reference sequence). The CDR3 region is CAWKSGQGAGYEQYF. As DNA, the CDR3 is TGTGCCTGGAAATCGGGACAGGGGGCAGGCTACGAGCAGTACTTC.

The V call is TRBV7-8, the J call TRBJ1-5; 7 bases fit TRBD1. Germline CDR1 and CDR2: SGHVS and FQNEAQ. V lost 5 bases, J lost 2 bases, and 9 bases stayed unmatched. The CDR3 runs to 16 residues. This CDR3 is CASSPGTGEGNQPQHF. The CDR3 DNA is TGTGCCAGCAGCCCAGGAACAGGGGAGGGCAATCAGCCCCAGCATTTT.

J is TRBJ2-5 and V is TRBV9; a weak D match, TRBD2 (5 bases). The CDR3 sequence is 14 residues long. The V gene's germline CDR1 is SGDLS and CDR2 YYNGEE. The V end was cut by 4 bases, the J end by 7 bases, with 17 bases between. The CDR3 coding sequence is TGTGCCAGCAGCCCCCTGGACCGCCGGGGGACCCAGTACTTC. Translation: CASSPLDRRGTQYF.

This chain joins TRBV7-9 and TRBJ2-2, with 11 bases lining up with TRBD2. The CDR3 has 16 residues. Trimming cost V 1 base and J 3 bases; bases outside gene matches: 1. Germline V lookup: CDR1 SEHNR, CDR2 FQNEAQ (reference sequence). The CDR3 loop reads CASSLGTSGYTGELFF. The CDR3, as DNA: TGTGCCAGCAGCTTAGGGACTAGCGGGTACACCGGGGAGCTGTTTTTT.

The genes are TRBV11-2 and TRBJ1-1, with 9 bases aligning to TRBD1. V lost 1 base, J lost 9 bases, and 12 bases stayed unmatched. The CDR3 totals 16 residues. Germline V gene lookup returns CDR1 SGHAT and CDR2 FQNNGV. The CDR3 region has the DNA TGTGCCAGCAGCTTAGTTGGAGCCCGGGACAGGGAAAAAGCTTTCTTT. It codes for CASSLVGARDREKAFF.

Here the CDR3 DNA reads TGTGCCAGCAGTTTATATGCCGACAGGGGCGGCTACACCTTC. Protein sequence: CASSLYADRGGYTF. The chain uses TRBV27 and TRBJ1-2; TRBD1 aligns across 8 bases. Germline trimming cut 1 base from V and 8 bases from J; bases unmatched to any gene: 6. Germline lookup yields CDR1 MNHEY and CDR2 SMNVEV (reference sequence). The CDR3 has 14 amino acids.

The chain recombines TRBV6-2 or TRBV6-3 with TRBJ2-2; D may be TRBD2 (6 bases). With 2 bases removed from V and 1 base from J, the gap between germline ends came to 14 bases. Germline CDR1 and CDR2: MNHEY and SVGEGT. The CDR3 consists of 17 residues. The CDR3 region has the DNA TGTGCCAGCAGTTACCGGTTCCAGCGGGTGAACACCGGGGAGCTGTTTTTT. It specifies CASSYRFQRVNTGELFF.

The J gene is TRBJ2-2, the V gene TRBV5-6; tentative D call: TRBD1 (6 bases). Germline V lookup: CDR1 SGHDT, CDR2 YYEEEE. The V and J ends lost 7 bases and 3 bases respectively, with 10 bases between them. This CDR3 spans 13 amino acids. The CDR3 is CASEAGDTGELFF. CDR3 coding DNA: TGTGCCAGCGAAGCAGGGGACACCGGGGAGCTGTTTTTT.

The chain carries TRBV13 and TRBJ2-5, with 8 bases aligning to TRBD2. Germline V gene lookup returns CDR1 PRHDT and CDR2 FYEKMQ (reference sequence). The CDR3 loop spans 16 amino acids. With V trimmed by 3 bases and J by 2 bases, 8 bases remained unmatched. The CDR3 region is CASSFLIGGEQETQYF. The DNA of the CDR3 is TGTGCCAGCAGCTTTCTTATCGGGGGGGAACAAGAGACCCAGTACTTC.

The chain couples TRBV5-4 to TRBJ2-2; the match to TRBD1 covers 10 bases. CDR1 SGHNT and CDR2 YYREEE come from the germline V gene (reference sequence). The CDR3 has 15 amino acids. The V segment lost 5 bases and the J segment 6 bases; nucleotides outside the gene matches: 7. The DNA for the CDR3 is TGTGCCAGCAGTCCGGGACAGGGGCGTCCCGGGGAGCTGTTTTTT. It specifies CASSPGQGRPGELFF.